The table lists the clone carrying this T cell receptor beta chain with many counts. These data belong to a study of blood T cells in healthy people across ages. The CDR3 covers 16 residues. The V segment lost 5 bases and the J segment 6 bases; nucleotides outside the gene matches: 16. Germline-derived CDR1 and CDR2 are SNHLY and FYNNEI. Combining a sample-barcoded 5' primer with a J-beta primer mix, a second PCR ran for roughly 6 to 11 cycles. From the 5' RACE reads, TCRdb called clonotypes with MiXCR, one entry per CDR3 protein. The sample contains over 550,000 distinct CDR3 sequences, approximately 30% of which appear only once. The authors drew about 10 milliliters of peripheral blood from each donor.

The chain carries TRBV2 and TRBJ2-7, with TRBD2 identical over 7 bases. This clonotype was obtained from a woman older than 75 in good health. The sample taken for sequencing was blood. In DNA, the CDR3 is TGTGCCAGCAGTCCGAGCGGGGCCGCGCGAGGGCGCGAGCAGTACTTC. It specifies CASSPSGAARGREQYF.